This TCR beta chain was captured in a study of cytomegalovirus exposure and HLA in healthy donors. Study outcomes and limitations: The productive fraction for most TCR beta V segments was about 87% or about 30% in an earlier analysis.

As to this clone: Its specificity is unknown. Different DNA sequences within this sample yield the same CDR3.

The primer mix had 60 Vbeta and 13 Jbeta primers. The data were produced by immunoSEQ multiplex PCR, yet TCRdb's version contains in-frame clones alone and is incomplete. In the table there are 150,000 to 200,000 clones, 65% to 85% of which are singletons. This TCR was recovered from a man in his sixties in good health and CMV-seronegative. Sequencing input: PBMCs.

Here the CDR3 reads CASSPHGTGELFF. CDR3 nucleotide sequence: TGTGCCAGCTCACCCCACGGCACCGGGGAGCTGTTTTTT. The chain is built from TRBV18 and TRBJ2-2; D unclear. CDR3 length equals 13 residues. Deletions cut 3 bases from V and 4 bases from J, with 6 bases between. Germline V gene sequence: CDR1 KGHSH, CDR2 LQKENI.